Following are 9 T cell receptor beta chains from one sample sequenced in a study of blood T cell repertoires in COVID-19. The method was immunoSEQ multiplex PCR; TCRdb's version includes in-frame clones alone and lacks a portion of them. The profile shows about 240,000 clones, 75% to 90% of them singletons. The sequencing sample was made of peripheral blood. The receptors originated from a man in his 60s who had recovered from COVID-19.

This chain uses TRBV7-2 with TRBJ1-5; no firm D call. This CDR3 comprises 15 residues. V lost 5 bases and J lost 4, with 15 bases in between. Per germline, CDR1 SGHTA and CDR2 FQGNSA. The DNA of the CDR3 is TGTGCCAGCAGCCTCTCGGGAACCCGTAATCAGCCCCAGCATTTT. This encodes CASSLSGTRNQPQHF.

The J gene is TRBJ2-2, the V gene TRBV19; TRBD2 might be the D (5 bases). V was trimmed by 5 bases and J by 5 bases, leaving 9 bases between them. Germline V lookup: CDR1 LNHDA, CDR2 SQIVND (reference sequence). The CDR3 consists of 13 residues. In DNA form, the CDR3 reads TGTGCCAGTAGTTTAGCGACAACCGGGGAGCTGTTTTTT. Protein product: CASSLATTGELFF.

V and J are TRBV28 and TRBJ2-1; 11 nucleotides agree with TRBD2. The CDR3 consists of 14 residues. The V segment lost 6 bases and the J segment 7 bases; nucleotides outside the gene matches: 5. Germline CDR1 reads MDHEN; CDR2 reads SYDVKM. CDR3 region: CASSLAGGRNEQFF. Written as DNA, the CDR3 is TGTGCCAGCAGCCTAGCGGGGGGCCGGAATGAGCAGTTCTTC. Looking up the rest from reference TRBV28 and TRBJ2-1 gives the full variable domain: DVKVTQSSRYLVKRTGEKVFLECVQDMDHENMFWYRQDPGLGLRLIYFSYDVKMKEKGDIPEGYSVSREKKERFSLILESASTNQTSMYLCASSLAGGRNEQFFGPGTRLTVL.

This chain uses TRBV19 with TRBJ1-6; 9 nucleotides agree with TRBD1. Looked up from germline, CDR1 is LNHDA and CDR2 is SQIVND (reference sequence). Trimming at V came to 8 bases and at J to 10 bases, leaving 6 bases not matched to a gene. The CDR3 extends over 13 amino acids. The CDR3 is CASGDRVGSPLHF. The CDR3 DNA follows: TGTGCCAGTGGGGACAGGGTAGGATCACCCCTCCACTTT.

The rearrangement links TRBV25-1 to TRBJ1-5, with unresolved D. The CDR3 runs to 12 residues. The ends were cut back, 3 bases at V and 10 bases at J, with 10 bases in the middle. Germline loops: CDR1 MGHDK, CDR2 SYGVNS. In DNA, the CDR3 is TGTGCCAGCAGTGAGGGCTCCAGACCCCAGCATTTT. This translates into CASSEGSRPQHF.

V is TRBV5-1 and J is TRBJ1-1; D might be TRBD1 (5 bases). Germline V gene sequence: CDR1 SGHRS, CDR2 YFSETQ. V shed 3 bases and J shed 11 bases, with 23 bases lying between them. The CDR3 totals 15 residues. The CDR3 nucleotides are TGCGCCAGCAGCTCCTTCGGGGGTGGCCCGATGGGGGCTTTCTTT. Protein: CASSSFGGGPMGAFF.

V usage is TRBV19 and J usage is TRBJ2-2, with TRBD1 as a possible D gene (5 bases). The V and J ends lost 7 bases and 5 bases respectively, with 11 bases between them. The CDR3 is made up of 13 amino acids. Germline CDR1 and CDR2: LNHDA and SQIVND (reference sequence). The CDR3 nucleotides read TGTGCCAGTAAAGGGGATCGGACCGGGGAGCTGTTTTTT. Translating it yields CASKGDRTGELFF.

The V gene is TRBV12-5, the J gene TRBJ2-7; D gene uncertain. The CDR3 is 13 residues long. Germline V gene lookup returns CDR1 LGHNT and CDR2 FRNRAP. Trimming shortened V by 7 bases and J by 0 bases, and 10 bases separated the two germline ends. The CDR3 sequence is CASATQASYEQYV. The CDR3 nucleotides are TGTGCTAGTGCGACCCAGGCCTCCTACGAGCAGTACGTC.

The V gene is TRBV19, the J gene TRBJ1-5, with no clear D. The CDR3 loop spans 15 amino acids. V lost 3 bases, J lost 0 bases, and 9 bases lay in between. The germline CDR1 and CDR2 sequences are LNHDA and SQIVND (reference sequence). This CDR3 is CASSIYENSNQPQHF. The CDR3 nucleotides read TGTGCCAGTAGTATTTATGAGAATAGCAATCAGCCCCAGCATTTT.